This paragraph reports one T cell receptor (beta chain). This CDR3 is built from 15 residues. Trimming removed 1 base from V and 5 bases from J, with 17 bases in between. In germline, CDR1 is GTSNPN, CDR2 SVGIG (reference sequence). The sample originates from a study of blood T cell repertoires in COVID-19. Study-level background: Both acute and convalescent COVID-19 samples were obtained from the United States, Italy and Spain. T cells, B-cell-depleted T cells, or PBMCs supplied cDNA or gDNA.

Authors' analysis steps: Estimated nucleated cell counts came from reference gene primer amplification. Clones were read by immunoSEQ multiplex PCR, and TCRdb kept only the in-frame ones, dropping some. Clone size and V and J calls were adopted from that table, with D and trimming inferred from the DNA. The repertoire holds roughly 220,000 clones, 82% seen once, with 7.5% to 9.5% in the top ten. The chain is built from TRBV30 and TRBJ1-1, with D possibly matching TRBD1 (5 bases). Sequencing was performed on peripheral blood. The clonotype comes from a woman older than 75 with COVID-19, enrolled during active disease. CDR3 bases: TGTGCCTGGAGTGCCCCTTGGGGGGGACCAACTGAAGCTTTCTTT. Translated, it gives CAWSAPWGGPTEAFF.